This T cell receptor beta chain is drawn from a study of blood T cell repertoires in COVID-19 (dated by TCRdb to 2020 to 2021). Regarding the complete study: Collaborator samples came from the United States, Italy and Spain and covered acute and convalescent phases of COVID-19. The material from the prospective study consisted of cDNA or gDNA derived from T cells, B-cell-depleted T cells, or PBMCs. The dataset comprised deeply sampled blood TCRbeta repertoires from subjects exposed to, actively infected with, or recovered from COVID-19. A freely available public database, intended as a resource for researchers studying the immune response to SARS-CoV-2, is where the repertoires were released. Samples came from the ongoing ImmuneRACE study (first 160 participants) plus 1,254 subjects from 6 global collaborators. Nearly every sample came with metadata listing a de-identified subject ID, COVID-19 status, age in years and sex. Where available, HLA class I and class II types were obtained from metadata supplied by the sample provider rather than from assay-based typing.

The immunoSEQ Assay, a bias-controlled multiplex PCR, was used to amplify TCRbeta CDR3 regions from genomic DNA. In the authors' own workflow: The number of nucleated cells in each sample was estimated from the amplification of reference gene primers within the assay. To quantify the absolute abundance of each unique TCRbeta CDR3 rearrangement, sequence reads were collapsed and filtered. For each sample, productive Simpson clonality was calculated as the square root of Simpson's diversity index over productive rearrangements. TCRdb provides this immuneACCESS table in a form limited to in-frame rearrangements. Some clones are lacking; in checked studies, under half of them reflect an unresolved V gene, and why the rest are absent is not known. V and J calls and clone size are those listed in that table; D and trimming were worked out from the DNA. The sample contains about 280,000 clones, around 85% of them found a single time. The leading ten clones occupy roughly 2.6% of the sample.

Study-level results and caveats: The amount of clinical and demographic metadata varied by source and participant and was provided uncurated.

Participants in the prospective study were enrolled through a virtual design, were aged roughly 18 to 100 years, and lived in fewer than 30 United States geographic areas. To assign participants to cohorts, the prospective study relied on clinical history that participants themselves reported in a screening survey and a study questionnaire. For ImmuneRACE Cohort 3, a participant was defined as recovered based on two consecutive negative NP/OP PCR tests, clearance by a healthcare professional, or resolution of symptoms. In the prospective study, mobile phlebotomists collected whole blood, serum and a nasopharyngeal or oropharyngeal swab from each participant. Additional blood draws and questionnaires over an approximately two-month period could optionally be provided by prospective study participants. Before DNA extraction, blood samples from the prospective study were shipped at room temperature or frozen.

Regarding this clone: This receptor's antigen is unknown. No base quality values were provided; no much bigger clone lies one nucleotide off.

According to the germline V gene, CDR1 reads SGHVS and CDR2 reads FQNEAQ. The CDR3 starts with the cysteine, ends with the phenylalanine, and has 17 residues. Only CDR3 DNA is held: 51 bases, read in frame from base 1. V lost 0 bases and J lost 5 bases, and the count of bases not matched to a germline gene is 11. This clonotype originated in a woman aged 45-65 years who had recovered from COVID-19. Sequenced: PBMCs or T cells enriched from blood (not recorded which). This chain is built from TRBV7-8 and TRBJ2-5; 8 bases in between match TRBD2. The bases read TGTGCCAGCAGCTTAGCGCGGGACGGGAGGGTGCGGGAGACCCAGTACTTC. This codes for CASSLARDGRVRETQYF.